The TCR beta chain described here comes from a study of human T cells and chemical hapten exposure. Study as a whole: Variation in per-sample TCR yields came mainly from small pooled library volume differences.

Time point in this sample: patch test 1, 2 weeks after DPC sensitization. Treatment described: therapeutic diphenylcyclopropenone sensitization with weekly scalp DPC. Ahead of each patch test application, blood was drawn. Study-level points and caveats: Expanded TCRs produced significantly more large CDR3 similarity clusters than controls did.

Each CDR3 protein is one row after TCRdb ran MiXCR on the RACE reads. The data show 79,000 or so distinct CDR3 sequences, with around 30% seen just once and 7.5% to 10% held by the top ten. This clonotype was detected a few times. Antigen specificity is unknown. Germline loops: CDR1 SNHLY, CDR2 FYNNEI. CDR3 length equals 13 residues. V was pared by 6 bases and J by 8 bases, with 6 bases of the junction left unmatched. The chain employs TRBV2 and TRBJ1-4; 7 bases fit TRBD1. This sequence was found in a man aged 40-49 years with alopecia areata. Some clones in this sample may be carry-over from other donors' samples. This specimen was whole blood, taken in connection with sensitization to the hapten diphenylcyclopropenone (DPC). CDR3 loop: CASRRGLKEKLFF. As DNA, the CDR3 is TGTGCCAGCAGGAGGGGGCTGAAAGAAAAACTGTTTTTT.